This T cell receptor beta chain was found in a study of neurological immune-mediated disorders. CDR3 length equals 15 residues. Trimming pared 3 bases from V and 5 bases from J, leaving 14 bases between. This clonotype appeared many times. No antigen is known for it. In TCRdb, the 5' RACE reads were re-called with MiXCR into one record per CDR3 protein. The sample has 85,000 to 100,000 distinct CDR3 sequences, 3.5% seen once. Study conclusions and caveats: There were no CDR3 amino acid sequences shared by expanded clones across subjects, a result suggesting private repertoires in all groups. Phylogenetic grouping assigned the repertoires of 18 of 34 multiple sclerosis patients to a single related-CDR3 cluster, which may represent a signature.

This sequence originates from a woman aged 18-30 years with multiple sclerosis. The V call is TRBV12-3 or TRBV12-4, the J call TRBJ1-5, with TRBD1 as a possible D gene (6 bases). Sequencing was carried out using PBMCs. The CDR3 here is CASSLAGQRDQPQHF. CDR3 nucleotide sequence: TGTGCCAGCAGTTTGGCCGGACAGAGGGATCAGCCCCAGCATTTT.